Below are 11 T cell receptor beta chains sequenced from a single sample in a study of shared clonotypes between healthy human individuals. The data were produced by immunoSEQ multiplex PCR, yet TCRdb's version contains in-frame clones alone and is incomplete. The table includes 950,000 to 1,100,000 clones, about 84% detected once. Material for sequencing was memory CD4+ T cells from PBMCs. Subset denoted: CD45RA-negative fraction. The receptors derive from a man aged 18 to 30 in good health. Some clones in this sample may be carry-over from other donors' samples.

The gene calls are TRBV29-1 and TRBJ2-1, with 11 bases that match TRBD2. Germline CDR1 is SQVTM and CDR2 is ANQGSEA. This CDR3 has 14 amino acids. The V segment lost 4 bases and the J segment 6 bases; nucleotides outside the gene matches: 5. The CDR3 protein is CSVAKTSGVNEQFF. The CDR3, as DNA: TGCAGCGTTGCAAAGACTAGCGGGGTCAATGAGCAGTTCTTC.

This chain connects TRBV6-4 to TRBJ1-1, with TRBD1 as a possible D gene (6 bases). CDR1 MRHNA and CDR2 SNTAGT come from the germline V gene. The V gene lost 6 bases and the J gene lost 7 bases, with 18 bases spanning the gap. The CDR3 runs 14 residues. CDR3 in amino acids: CASRRDRDTIEAFF. DNA of the CDR3: TGTGCCAGCAGGCGCGACCGGGACACCATTGAAGCTTTCTTT.

The chain recombines TRBV29-1 with TRBJ2-1; D is uncertain. V lost 6 bases, J lost 9 bases, and 12 bases lay in between. The germline CDR1 and CDR2 sequences are SQVTM and ANQGSEA. The CDR3 has 11 residues. The DNA for the CDR3 is TGCAGCGTCGACCCCCCAGGTGAGCAGTTCTTC. It specifies CSVDPPGEQFF.

The CDR3 loop is CASSSMSVLNYGYTF. The CDR3 DNA sequence: TGTGCCAGCAGTTCGATGTCAGTTCTAAACTATGGCTACACCTTC. This chain connects TRBV28 to TRBJ1-2; no firm D call. The germline V gene encodes CDR1 MDHEN and CDR2 SYDVKM. V lost 4 bases to trimming and J lost 2 bases, with 14 bases between them. The CDR3 length is 15 residues.

V usage is TRBV6-6 and J usage is TRBJ2-1; 11 nucleotides agree with TRBD2. The germline CDR1 and CDR2 sequences are MNHNY and SVGAGI (reference sequence). The CDR3 contains 15 residues. V gave up 4 bases and J gave up 4 bases; unmatched junction bases: 3. CDR3 region: CASSWGLAAYNEQFF. CDR3 nucleotide sequence: TGTGCCAGCAGTTGGGGACTAGCGGCATACAATGAGCAGTTCTTC.

This rearrangement joins TRBV7-9 to TRBJ1-1; D not certain. The CDR3 totals 13 residues. V was clipped by 5 bases and J by 3 bases, with 10 bases between them. The germline V gene has CDR1 SEHNR and CDR2 FQNEAQ (reference sequence). The CDR3 loop reads CASSRQRDTEAFF. CDR3 coding DNA: TGTGCCAGCAGCCGTCAGAGGGACACTGAAGCTTTCTTT.

The chain links TRBV5-1 to TRBJ1-5; 9 nucleotides agree with TRBD1. CDR3 length: 15 residues. CDR1 and CDR2 (germline): SGHRS, YFSETQ. Losses at the gene ends were 4 bases for V and 3 bases for J; bases not matched to a gene: 5. The CDR3 DNA reads TGCGCCAGCAGCCTGACAGGGGGGCTCAATCAGCCCCAGCATTTT. It specifies CASSLTGGLNQPQHF.

This clone was detected only once. The CDR3 loop reads CASSLVSSGRVEQYF. The CDR3 DNA is TGCGCCAGCAGCTTGGTGTCTAGCGGGAGGGTTGAGCAGTACTTC. The genes are TRBV5-1 and TRBJ2-7; 12 nucleotides line up with TRBD2. V gave up 0 bases and J gave up 7 bases; unmatched junction bases: 5. The CDR3 is made up of 15 amino acids. The germline CDR1 and CDR2 sequences are SGHRS and YFSETQ.

This clone was recorded a few times. The chain employs TRBV9 and TRBJ2-5, with D maybe TRBD2 (6 bases). The CDR3 is 15 residues long. Trimming removed 1 base at V and 4 bases at J, with 14 bases between. CDR1 and CDR2 (germline): SGDLS, YYNGEE. The CDR3 loop is CASSVLEGRGETQYF. The CDR3 DNA sequence: TGTGCCAGCAGCGTATTGGAGGGAAGGGGAGAGACCCAGTACTTC.

The chain carries TRBV27 and TRBJ2-6; TRBD1 matches at 9 bases. The ends lost 5 bases at V and 0 bases at J; junction bases unmatched: 11. Germline V gives CDR1 MNHEY, CDR2 SMNVEV (reference sequence). CDR3 size: 19 residues. CDR3 nucleotides: TGTGCCAGCAGTGGTTCCGCGGGACAGGGTTTCTCTGGGGCCAACGTCCTGACTTTC. This codes for CASSGSAGQGFSGANVLTF.

V gene TRBV28 combines with J gene TRBJ1-1; D might be TRBD1 (6 bases). V lost 5 bases and J 6 bases, leaving 16 bases between the germline ends. Germline loops: CDR1 MDHEN, CDR2 SYDVKM. This CDR3 contains 14 residues. This CDR3 reads CASSPTQDSAEAFF. CDR3 DNA sequence: TGTGCCAGCAGTCCTACCCAGGACAGCGCTGAAGCTTTCTTT.